The sequence of this T cell receptor (beta chain) was determined in a study of blood T cell repertoires in COVID-19. V shed 6 bases and J shed 3 bases, with 11 bases lying between them. Germline loops: CDR1 SNHLY, CDR2 FYNNEI. The CDR3 has 13 amino acids. The table came from immunoSEQ multiplex PCR; TCRdb's copy has only in-frame clones and leaves some out. The sample has 85,000 to 110,000 clones; about 90% are singletons. The material sequenced was peripheral blood. This sequence was found in a human donor in a cohort sampled during active COVID-19. The chain has TRBV2 and TRBJ2-5, with TRBD2 as a possible D gene (6 bases). CDR3 nucleotides: TGTGCCAGCAGGGGAGGCGGGGAAGAGACCCAGTACTTC. Translated, it gives CASRGGGEETQYF. Complete variable domain (other parts from reference TRBV2 and TRBJ2-5): EPEVTQTPSHQVTQMGQEVILRCVPISNHLYFYWYRQILGQKVEFLVSFYNNEISEKSEIFDDQFSVERPDGSNFTLKIRSTKLEDSAMYFCASRGGGEETQYFGPGTRLLVL.